This paragraph covers one TCR beta chain sequence. This clone is a singleton in its sample. The antigen it binds to is not known. Base quality data are lacking; no much larger clone is found one base away. The sample comes from a study of shared clonotypes between healthy human individuals (TCRdb year 2020). Turning to the overall study: Three men and a couple of women, aged 18 to 49 years, made up the cohort. Blood TCR repertoires of a handful of healthy adults were deeply sequenced to estimate repertoire size and the extent of clonotype sharing between individuals. For each donor, CD4 naive and CD4 memory were each run on three plates, CD8 naive on two plates, and CD8 memory on one plate. Between about 0.9 and 10 billion PBMCs per donor were obtained by leukapheresis. Libraries were prepared and TCR repertoires were sequenced by different laboratories using diverse techniques, in order to increase sequencing depth and limit assay-specific biases. Summary of the overall study and its limitations: Sharing across several donors was observed for around 5% of naive CD4, under 4% of naive CD8, around 2.5% of memory CD4, and 0.4% of memory CD8 clonotypes. Sampling was limited to blood, and TCR repertoires in tissue likely differ from TCR repertoires in blood. Clonotypes shared by all four sorted-subset donors showed higher generation probabilities than non-shared clonotypes. The small number of donors limited the genetic and exposure-history diversity represented. Larger estimated clonotype richness was generally found for naive subsets than for memory subsets. Based on pairwise subsampling, the degree of clonotype sharing among donors was expected to be affected by sequencing depth. Incomplete sequencing was indicated by rarefaction of sorted-subset datasets, despite the large sequencing depth.

Healthy HIV-negative adults with no recently reported acute infections or vaccinations were included as donors. Only Caucasian adults living in Nashville, Tennessee, USA were represented among the donors. The CD8 memory samples were a combination of magnetically selected CD45RO+ cells and CCR7-negative CD45RA+ effector memory (TemRA) cells. Blood was collected by leukapheresis, and PBMCs were isolated by Ficoll-Histopaque density gradient centrifugation and then cryopreserved in liquid nitrogen vapor phase. Purity and quantity of every magnetically sorted T cell population were checked by analytical flow cytometry. From each sorted fraction, genomic DNA was isolated and quantified by UV absorbance on a Nanodrop 2000c. TCR CDR3 regions were amplified from genomic DNA by multiplex PCR using the deep immunoSEQ assay. Extracted genomic DNA from each cell subset was distributed evenly across all wells of several immunoSEQ 96-well plates, and each plate was treated as a replicate. For sorted subsets, approximately 210 ng genomic DNA, equal to tens of thousands of T cell genomes, was loaded into each replicate PCR. Purified libraries were quantified with a Qubit 3.0 fluorometer, sized on a Bioanalyzer 2100, and re-quantified with the KAPA Library Quantification kit. Every immunoSEQ 96-well plate was sequenced on a separate single-read 150-cycle Illumina NextSeq 550 flow cell. The study's own analysis went as follows. Because the immunoSEQ output held only junctional sequences and lacked quality scores, the filtering could not match the filtering applied to full-length reads. Sequences were annotated with PyIR, a Python wrapper for IgBLAST v1.9, and V/J genes and CDR3 were assigned using IMGT germline references. Any read was removed if the V/J assignment was weak (E-value above 1e-6), the CDR3 was missing, or the read contained stop codons, out-of-frame junctions, or ambiguous translated residues. V3J clonotypes were defined as sequences sharing the same inferred V gene, J gene, and CDR3 amino acid sequence. Percentage overlap between repertoires was computed as shared unique clonotypes divided by the size of the smaller repertoire. Repertoire richness was assessed with RTK rarefaction, the Chao1 estimator, and Recon v2.1 estimates of unobserved clonotypes. Generation probabilities were computed with OLGA for all TCRbeta clonotypes obtained by the gDNA method from a handful of donors. This is the immuneACCESS table as TCRdb keeps it, with only in-frame sequences that have V and J called. A part of the clones is gone; compared with another copy, unresolved V genes explain less than half, and the rest is unexplained. D and trimming were read from the DNA, whereas the V and J calls and clone size are those reported in that table. This sample is represented by roughly 700,000 clones; roughly 87% of them were singletons. The ten largest clones add up to roughly 36% of the sample.

The receptor comes from a man between 18 and 29 years old in good health. Some clones in this sample may be carry-over from other donors' samples. The sample consisted of memory CD8+ T cells from PBMCs. Interpreted using the paper, the cell subset or site label stands for: CD45RO+ cells pooled with CCR7-negative TemRA cells.

CDR3 reads: CASNLGTGEGGHQPQHF. The DNA is TGTGCCAGTAATCTCGGGACAGGGGAAGGGGGCCATCAGCCCCAGCATTTT. The V and J segments used are TRBV19 and TRBJ1-5; the central 10 bases match TRBD1. The CDR3, from cysteine to phenylalanine, totals 17 residues. Only the CDR3 part of the read is kept: 51 bases, read in frame from the first base. The junction shows trimming of 7 bases on V and 5 bases on J, and the gene matches do not reach 14 bases of it. CDR1 and CDR2, looked up from the germline V gene (reference sequence), are LNHDA and SQIVND.